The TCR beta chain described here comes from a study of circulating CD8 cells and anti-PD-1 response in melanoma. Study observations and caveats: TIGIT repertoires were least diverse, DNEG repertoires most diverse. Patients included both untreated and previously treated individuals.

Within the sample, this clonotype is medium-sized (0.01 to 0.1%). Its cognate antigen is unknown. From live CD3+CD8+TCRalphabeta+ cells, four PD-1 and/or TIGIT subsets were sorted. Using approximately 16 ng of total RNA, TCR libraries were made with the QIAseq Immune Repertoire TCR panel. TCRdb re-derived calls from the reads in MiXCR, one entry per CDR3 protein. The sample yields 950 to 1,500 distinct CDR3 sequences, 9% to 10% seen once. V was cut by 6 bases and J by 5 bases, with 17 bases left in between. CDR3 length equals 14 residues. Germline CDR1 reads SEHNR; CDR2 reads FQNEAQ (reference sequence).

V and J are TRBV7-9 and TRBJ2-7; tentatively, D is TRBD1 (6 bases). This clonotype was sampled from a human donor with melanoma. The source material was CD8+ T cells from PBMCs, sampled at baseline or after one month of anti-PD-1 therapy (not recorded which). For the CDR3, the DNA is TGTGCCAGCAGTCCCAACACAGGGCTGAACGAGCAGTACTTC. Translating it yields CASSPNTGLNEQYF.